This entry describes one T cell receptor beta chain. Its antigen is unidentified. This record comes from a study of vaccination effects on CD4 cells after COVID-19. Study as a whole: Two recovered convalescent patients were sampled 16 days and one week pre-vaccination.

Prior to sequencing, the ViraFEST assay stimulated PBMC with viral peptide pools, which expanded the antigen-specific CD4+ T cells. Culturing for 9 to 10 days preceded CD4+ T cell isolation. By PCR, the person was confirmed to have had SARS-CoV-2 infection between March and December 2020. The authors exchanged half the medium for IL-2 medium on days 3 and 7. This CDR3 has 15 amino acids. CDR1 is SGHTA, CDR2 FQGTGA, per germline. The trim removed 6 bases at V and 2 bases at J, leaving 6 bases unmatched. The data were produced by immunoSEQ multiplex PCR, yet TCRdb's version contains in-frame clones alone and is incomplete. The repertoire holds roughly 30,000 clones, with 70% to 85% as singletons.

The sample in question was CD4+ T cells from PBMCs cultured with a peptide pool, obtained before COVID-19 vaccination. The J gene is TRBJ2-1, the V gene TRBV7-3, with 8 bases lining up with TRBD1. This receptor was identified in a human donor who had a prior SARS-CoV-2 infection. The CDR3 here is CASSFDRGPYNEQFF. The CDR3, as DNA: TGTGCCAGCAGTTTCGACAGGGGACCCTACAATGAGCAGTTCTTC. Full variable domain (remainder filled in from reference TRBV7-3 and TRBJ2-1): GAGVSQTPSNKVTEKGKYVELRCDPISGHTALYWYRQSLGQGPEFLIYFQGTGAADDSGLPNDRFFAVRPEGSVSTLKIQRTERGDSAVYLCASSFDRGPYNEQFFGPGTRLTVL.